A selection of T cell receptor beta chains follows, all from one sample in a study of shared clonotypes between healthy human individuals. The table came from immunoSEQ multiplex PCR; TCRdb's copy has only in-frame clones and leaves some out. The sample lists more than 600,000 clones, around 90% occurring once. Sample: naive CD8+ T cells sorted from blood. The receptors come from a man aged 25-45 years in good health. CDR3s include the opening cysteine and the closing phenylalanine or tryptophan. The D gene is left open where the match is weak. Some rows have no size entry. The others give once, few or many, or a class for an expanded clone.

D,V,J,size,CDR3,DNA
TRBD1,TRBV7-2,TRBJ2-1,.,CASSLRTGGVGNEQFF,TGTGCCAGCAGCCTTCGGACAGGGGGCGTAGGGAATGAGCAGTTCTTC
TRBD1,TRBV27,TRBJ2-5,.,CASSPKGADDQNKETQYF,TGTGCCAGCAGTCCCAAGGGGGCGGATGACCAGAACAAAGAGACCCAGTACTTC
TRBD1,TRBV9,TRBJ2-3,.,CASSVEGTGTDTQYF,TGTGCCAGCAGCGTAGAGGGGACAGGCACAGATACGCAGTATTTT
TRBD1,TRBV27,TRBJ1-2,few,CASSLTGLGYTF,TGTGCCAGCAGTCTGACAGGGTTGGGCTACACCTTC
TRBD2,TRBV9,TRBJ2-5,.,CASSPSGREETQYF,TGTGCCAGCAGTCCCAGCGGGAGGGAAGAGACCCAGTACTTC
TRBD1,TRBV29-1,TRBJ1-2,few,CSAWTGLLDGYTF,TGCAGCGCATGGACAGGTCTCCTGGATGGCTACACCTTC
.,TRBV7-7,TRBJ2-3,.,CASSPDGAGSDSDTQYF,TGTGCTAGCAGCCCCGACGGGGCAGGGAGTGATTCGGATACGCAGTATTTT
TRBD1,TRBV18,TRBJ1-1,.,CASSPPTRGLNTEAFF,TGTGCCAGCTCACCACCTACCAGGGGGCTAAACACTGAAGCTTTCTTT
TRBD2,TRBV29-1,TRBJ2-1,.,CSVDGLAGASYNEQFF,TGCAGCGTTGATGGTCTAGCGGGAGCGTCCTACAATGAGCAGTTCTTC
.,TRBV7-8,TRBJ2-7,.,CASSSMRLVFEQYF,TGTGCCAGCAGCTCGATGCGACTAGTTTTCGAGCAGTACTTC
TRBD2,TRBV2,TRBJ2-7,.,CASSYGLADLNGEQYF,TGTGCCAGCAGTTACGGACTAGCGGACCTAAATGGGGAGCAGTACTTC
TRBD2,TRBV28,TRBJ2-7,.,CASLLGQREGQSEQYF,TGTGCCAGCTTGCTGGGGCAGCGGGAGGGCCAAAGCGAGCAGTACTTC
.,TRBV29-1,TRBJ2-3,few,CSVDNVGGSTDTQYF,TGCAGCGTCGACAACGTCGGGGGTTCCACAGATACGCAGTATTTT
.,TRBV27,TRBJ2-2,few,CASSGQTNTGELFF,TGTGCCAGCAGCGGACAGACGAACACCGGGGAGCTGTTTTTT
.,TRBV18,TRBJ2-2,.,CASSSPGELFF,TGTGCCAGCTCATCACCCGGGGAGCTGTTTTTT
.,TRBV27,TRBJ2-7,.,CASSLKRPYEQYF,TGTGCCAGCAGTTTAAAACGACCCTACGAGCAGTACTTC
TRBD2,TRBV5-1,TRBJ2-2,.,CASSWDPGLATGELFF,TGCGCCAGCAGCTGGGATCCGGGACTAGCAACCGGGGAGCTGTTTTTT
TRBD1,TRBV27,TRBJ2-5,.,CASSLYRGRRETQYF,TGTGCCAGCAGTCTATACAGGGGGCGCCGGGAGACCCAGTACTTC
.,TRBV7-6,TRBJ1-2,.,CASSPFRGETYGYTF,TGTGCCAGCAGCCCATTCCGGGGGGAAACCTATGGCTACACCTTC
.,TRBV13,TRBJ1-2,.,CASRGGNGYTF,TGTGCCAGCAGGGGAGGAAATGGCTACACCTTC
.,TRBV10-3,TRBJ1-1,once,CAINQGRGTEAFF,TGTGCCATCAATCAGGGTAGGGGCACTGAAGCTTTCTTT
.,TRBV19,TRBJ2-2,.,CASSTPYTGELFF,TGTGCCAGTAGTACGCCTTACACCGGGGAGCTGTTTTTT
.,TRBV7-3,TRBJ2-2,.,CASSPLDSNTGELFF,TGTGCCAGCAGCCCTCTGGATTCGAACACCGGGGAGCTGTTTTTT
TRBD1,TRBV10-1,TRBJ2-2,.,CASSESSGDREFRYTGELFF,TGCGCCAGCAGTGAGTCCTCGGGCGACAGGGAATTTAGGTACACCGGGGAGCTGTTTTTT
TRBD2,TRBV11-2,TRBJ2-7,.,CASSLVVGGRAGEQYF,TGTGCCAGCAGCTTAGTTGTAGGCGGGAGGGCCGGCGAGCAGTACTTC
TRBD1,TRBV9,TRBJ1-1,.,CASSDGTENTEAFF,TGTGCCAGCAGCGATGGGACAGAGAACACTGAAGCTTTCTTT
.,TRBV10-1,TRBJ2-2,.,CASSSYYTGELFF,TGCGCCAGCAGTAGTTACTACACCGGGGAGCTGTTTTTT
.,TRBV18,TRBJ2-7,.,CASSPDYEQYF,TGTGCCAGCTCACCGGATTACGAGCAGTACTTC
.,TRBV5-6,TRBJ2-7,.,CASSLAVLRVRFSYEQYF,TGTGCCAGCAGCTTGGCGGTTCTCAGGGTGCGATTCTCCTACGAGCAGTACTTC
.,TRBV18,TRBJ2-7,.,CASSPPVEDEQYF,TGTGCCAGCTCACCACCGGTGGAAGACGAGCAGTACTTC
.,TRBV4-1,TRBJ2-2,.,CASTSVQPGAGELFF,TGCGCCAGCACCTCTGTGCAGCCCGGGGCCGGGGAGCTGTTTTTT
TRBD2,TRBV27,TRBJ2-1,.,CASSSGLAGVGFGYNEQFF,TGTGCCAGCAGTTCAGGACTAGCGGGAGTTGGATTTGGGTACAATGAGCAGTTCTTC
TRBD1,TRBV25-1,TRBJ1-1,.,CASRSGTGNTEAFF,TGTGCCAGCAGATCGGGGACAGGGAACACTGAAGCTTTCTTT
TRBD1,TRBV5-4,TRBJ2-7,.,CASSAWGQGSYEQYF,TGTGCCAGCAGCGCCTGGGGACAGGGTTCCTACGAGCAGTACTTC
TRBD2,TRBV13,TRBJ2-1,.,CASSSRTSGSIHEQFF,TGTGCCAGCAGCTCTCGGACTAGCGGGAGTATCCATGAGCAGTTCTTC
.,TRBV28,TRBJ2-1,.,CASRIGALPYNEQFF,TGTGCCAGCAGGATAGGGGCCCTCCCCTACAATGAGCAGTTCTTC
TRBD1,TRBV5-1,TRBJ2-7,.,CASSLATGSSYEQYF,TGCGCCAGCAGCTTGGCGACAGGGAGCTCCTACGAGCAGTACTTC
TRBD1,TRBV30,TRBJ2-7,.,CAWSRGQGPGEQYF,TGTGCCTGGAGCCGGGGACAGGGGCCGGGGGAGCAGTACTTC
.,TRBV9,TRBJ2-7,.,CASSVASSYEQYF,TGTGCCAGCAGCGTAGCTAGTAGCTACGAGCAGTACTTC
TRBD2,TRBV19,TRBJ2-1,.,CASSIVSGSANEQFF,TGTGCCAGTAGTATAGTGAGCGGGAGTGCCAATGAGCAGTTCTTC
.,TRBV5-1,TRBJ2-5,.,CASSLWGEETQYF,TGCGCCAGCAGCTTGTGGGGCGAAGAGACCCAGTACTTC
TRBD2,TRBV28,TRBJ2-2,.,CASSFSPGLANTGELFF,TGTGCCAGCAGTTTTTCCCCGGGACTAGCGAACACCGGGGAGCTGTTTTTT
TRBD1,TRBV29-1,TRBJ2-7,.,CSVDQQGSVEQYF,TGCAGCGTAGATCAACAGGGGTCGGTCGAGCAGTACTTC
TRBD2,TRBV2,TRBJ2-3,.,CASIRKGGLAANPFTDTQYF,TGTGCCAGCATCCGCAAGGGGGGACTAGCGGCCAACCCTTTCACAGATACGCAGTATTTT
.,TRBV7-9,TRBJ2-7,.,CASSLPPTGSLYEQYF,TGTGCCAGCAGCCTACCCCCAACAGGGAGTTTGTACGAGCAGTACTTC
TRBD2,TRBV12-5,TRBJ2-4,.,CASGFWTSGAPNIQYF,TGTGCTAGTGGTTTCTGGACTAGCGGGGCACCTAACATTCAGTACTTC
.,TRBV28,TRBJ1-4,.,CASSLQGFYEKLFF,TGTGCCAGCAGTTTACAGGGATTTTATGAAAAACTGTTTTTT
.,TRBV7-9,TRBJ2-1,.,CASSSGVHNEQFF,TGTGCCAGCAGCTCCGGGGTTCATAATGAGCAGTTCTTC
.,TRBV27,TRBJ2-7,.,CASSLKGLSYEQYF,TGTGCCAGCAGTTTAAAAGGGCTATCCTACGAGCAGTACTTC